This record concerns one TCR beta chain sequence. This entry is derived from a study of CD8+ T cells in alopecia areata. The overall study: Those treated were given oral tofacitinib at 5 to 10 mg twice daily.

The CDR3 totals 13 residues. With 4 bases removed from V and 3 bases from J, the gap between germline ends came to 8 bases. Germline V gene lookup returns CDR1 SNHLY and CDR2 FYNNEI. Reverse transcription of extracted RNA yielded cDNA, which provided the sequencing template. The protocol was immunoSEQ multiplex PCR, while the TCRdb copy is restricted to in-frame clones and leaves out a portion. The sample records approximately 100,000 clones, under 45% being singletons. V usage is TRBV2 and J usage is TRBJ2-3; D may be TRBD1 (5 bases). Sequenced: CD4+ T cells sorted from blood. This clonotype originated in a human donor with alopecia areata. CDR3 DNA: TGTGCCAGCAGTGGACAGCCTACAGATACGCAGTATTTT. Translation: CASSGQPTDTQYF. Using reference TRBV2 and TRBJ2-3 for the parts outside the CDR3, the full variable domain is EPEVTQTPSHQVTQMGQEVILRCVPISNHLYFYWYRQILGQKVEFLVSFYNNEISEKSEIFDDQFSVERPDGSNFTLKIRSTKLEDSAMYFCASSGQPTDTQYFGPGTRLTVL.